These T cell receptor beta chains were read from a single sample in a study of cytomegalovirus exposure and HLA in healthy donors. TCRdb's table, derived via immunoSEQ multiplex PCR, lists solely in-frame clones and lacks some. The profile shows 90,000 to 120,000 clones, around 82% of them singletons. The sample taken for sequencing was PBMCs. The receptors here all came from a woman in her thirties or forties in good health and CMV-seronegative. Both conserved end residues are part of each CDR3. The D gene is left open where the match is weak. Clone sizes are given selectively: once, few, many, or a class where the clone is expanded.

NA,TRBJ2-7,TRBV4-3,NA,17,CASSQVGFGERSYEQYF,TGCGCCAGCAGCCAAGTGGGGTTCGGGGAACGGTCCTACGAGCAGTACTTC
NA,TRBJ2-7,TRBV13,NA,15,CASSFRGGVPYEQYF,TGTGCCAGCAGCTTCCGGGGCGGGGTTCCCTACGAGCAGTACTTC
NA,TRBJ2-7,TRBV6-5,TRBD1,12,CASRDDRGEQYF,TGTGCCAGCAGAGACGACAGGGGCGAGCAGTACTTC
NA,TRBJ2-5,TRBV19,TRBD2,12,CASSPGGGTQYF,TGTGCCAGTAGCCCGGGGGGGGGAACCCAGTACTTC
once,TRBJ2-7,TRBV5-1,TRBD1,14,CASSSGQGGYEQYF,TGCGCCAGCAGCTCGGGACAGGGGGGCTACGAGCAGTACTTC
NA,TRBJ2-5,TRBV30,TRBD1,12,CAWSRQGLTQYF,TGTGCCTGGAGTCGACAGGGGTTGACCCAGTACTTC
NA,TRBJ1-1,TRBV30,TRBD1,14,CAWDNDRGAVEAFF,TGTGCCTGGGACAACGACAGGGGAGCTGTTGAAGCTTTCTTT
NA,TRBJ1-4,TRBV6-5,NA,16,CASSYSWRQGIEKLFF,TGTGCCAGCAGTTACTCGTGGCGGCAGGGAATTGAAAAACTGTTTTTT
NA,TRBJ2-1,TRBV29-1,NA,14,CSVEPPPAYNEQFF,TGCAGCGTTGAACCCCCACCGGCCTACAATGAGCAGTTCTTC
NA,TRBJ1-5,TRBV18,TRBD1,16,CASSPWTGNSNQPQHF,TGTGCCAGCTCACCGTGGACAGGGAATAGCAATCAGCCCCAGCATTTT
NA,TRBJ1-2,TRBV5-3,NA,14,CARIPPVEDYGYTF,TGTGCCAGAATCCCCCCAGTTGAAGACTATGGCTACACCTTC
NA,TRBJ1-1,TRBV27,NA,13,CASSSGNRAEAFF,TGTGCCAGCAGCTCGGGAAATCGGGCTGAAGCTTTCTTT
NA,TRBJ2-7,TRBV4-3,NA,14,CASSQVYLGYEQYF,TGCGCCAGCAGCCAAGTTTATCTCGGTTACGAGCAGTACTTC
once,TRBJ1-6,TRBV5-1,NA,15,CASSLSAGYNSPLHF,TGCGCCAGCAGCTTGTCTGCAGGCTATAATTCACCCCTCCACTTT
NA,TRBJ2-6,TRBV11-2,TRBD1,16,CASSAGGLPGANVLTF,TGTGCCAGCAGCGCAGGGGGCCTCCCTGGGGCCAACGTCCTGACTTTC
NA,TRBJ2-3,TRBV30,TRBD1,15,CAWSAGTGKTDTQYF,TGTGCCTGGAGTGCGGGGACAGGGAAAACAGATACGCAGTATTTT
NA,TRBJ2-3,TRBV7-2,TRBD2,18,CASSVTAGAGFVPDTQYF,TGTGCCAGCAGCGTTACAGCGGGAGCGGGCTTTGTGCCAGATACGCAGTATTTT
NA,TRBJ2-3,TRBV6-5,NA,14,CASSLGRYTDTQYF,TGTGCCAGCAGTTTAGGGAGGTACACAGATACGCAGTATTTT
NA,TRBJ1-1,TRBV28,NA,14,CASSTGQYLTEAFF,TGTGCCAGCAGTACAGGGCAGTATCTCACTGAAGCTTTCTTT
few,TRBJ1-1,TRBV5-4,NA,15,CASSLGGGVNTEAFF,TGTGCCAGCAGCTTAGGGGGGGGAGTGAACACTGAAGCTTTCTTT
NA,TRBJ2-2,TRBV27,TRBD2,13,CASAAGGIGELFF,TGTGCCAGCGCCGCGGGAGGGATCGGGGAGCTGTTTTTT
NA,TRBJ2-3,TRBV4-1,TRBD2,16,CASSQDGGLVADTQYF,TGCGCCAGCAGCCAAGATGGGGGACTAGTTGCAGATACGCAGTATTTT
NA,TRBJ2-7,TRBV10-3,TRBD2,14,CAISRAGRQLEQYF,TGTGCCATCAGTAGAGCGGGGCGACAGCTCGAGCAGTACTTC
NA,TRBJ1-2,TRBV28,NA,13,CATPSHGGQGYTF,TGTGCCACACCCTCGCACGGGGGTCAAGGCTACACCTTC
few,TRBJ1-1,TRBV4-1,NA,17,CASSQTVRGMENTEAFF,TGCGCCAGCAGCCAAACCGTCAGGGGTATGGAGAACACTGAAGCTTTCTTT
NA,TRBJ1-4,TRBV5-1,TRBD1,15,CASSTRGGGDEKLFF,TGCGCCAGCAGCACGAGAGGGGGCGGAGATGAAAAACTGTTTTTT
NA,TRBJ1-1,TRBV4-3,NA,17,CASSHLYRGTENTEAFF,TGCGCCAGCAGCCATCTCTATCGCGGGACGGAGAACACTGAAGCTTTCTTT
medium-sized,TRBJ2-6,TRBV10-3,TRBD1,16,CAISESDRAGANVLTF,TGTGCCATCAGTGAGTCTGACAGGGCTGGGGCCAACGTCCTGACTTTC
NA,TRBJ1-1,TRBV5-1,NA,13,CASSFQGNTEAFF,TGCGCCAGCAGCTTCCAGGGGAACACTGAAGCTTTCTTT
NA,TRBJ2-1,TRBV19,TRBD2,13,CASNQREAGEQFF,TGTGCCAGTAACCAGCGGGAAGCGGGTGAGCAGTTCTTC
NA,TRBJ1-3,TRBV5-4,NA,15,CASSLGQGPGNTIYF,TGTGCCAGCAGCTTGGGGCAGGGGCCTGGAAACACCATATATTTT
large,TRBJ2-1,TRBV9,NA,18,CASSVYPRLALGVAEQFF,TGTGCCAGCAGCGTCTACCCCCGGCTAGCCCTCGGCGTTGCTGAGCAGTTCTTC
NA,TRBJ2-3,TRBV5-4,TRBD1,15,CASSLEQGSTDTQYF,TGTGCCAGCAGCTTGGAACAGGGGAGCACAGATACGCAGTATTTT
NA,TRBJ2-7,TRBV12-2,NA,16,CASRLVPGKRHYEQYF,TGTGCAAGTCGCTTAGTTCCCGGTAAACGCCATTACGAGCAGTACTTC
NA,TRBJ2-1,TRBV2,NA,11,CASKSYNEQFF,TGTGCCAGCAAGAGCTACAATGAGCAGTTCTTC
once,TRBJ2-5,TRBV28,NA,12,CASRVGLETQYF,TGTGCCAGCAGAGTTGGCCTCGAGACCCAGTACTTC
NA,TRBJ1-2,TRBV27,TRBD1,15,CASRTRDRGRGGYTF,TGTGCCAGCAGAACCCGCGACAGGGGGCGTGGTGGCTACACCTTC
NA,TRBJ1-3,TRBV29-1,NA,16,CIQFTSGGFSGNTIYF,TGCATCCAATTCACCTCGGGAGGATTCTCTGGAAACACCATATATTTT
NA,TRBJ1-3,TRBV11-2,TRBD1,15,CASSRQGYGGNTIYF,TGTGCCAGCAGCCGACAGGGCTATGGCGGAAACACCATATATTTT
NA,TRBJ2-2,TRBV6-5,NA,12,CASRSGTGELFF,TGTGCCAGCAGGTCGGGTACCGGGGAGCTGTTTTTT
NA,TRBJ1-2,TRBV7-8,TRBD1,14,CASSPGTGTYGYTF,TGTGCCAGCAGCCCTGGGACAGGGACCTATGGCTACACCTTC
few,TRBJ1-6,TRBV15,NA,18,CATSSEQLRQASYSPLHF,TGTGCCACCAGCAGTGAACAACTCCGACAGGCTTCTTATTCACCCCTCCACTTT
NA,TRBJ2-2,TRBV28,NA,17,CASSLDAWGGSTGELFF,TGTGCCAGCAGTTTAGATGCTTGGGGAGGTTCGACCGGGGAGCTGTTTTTT
NA,TRBJ2-7,TRBV9,NA,15,CASSRTVEFSYEQYF,TGTGCCAGCAGCCGGACAGTTGAGTTTTCCTACGAGCAGTACTTC
NA,TRBJ2-1,TRBV5-1,NA,11,CASSLADEQFF,TGCGCCAGCAGTTTAGCGGACGAGCAGTTCTTC
NA,TRBJ2-5,TRBV30,TRBD1,15,CAWSRGTGGRETQYF,TGTGCCTGGAGTCGTGGTACAGGGGGCCGGGAGACCCAGTACTTC
NA,TRBJ2-7,TRBV6-5,TRBD2,14,CASSAGDFLYEQYF,TGTGCCAGCTCCGCGGGAGACTTTTTGTACGAGCAGTACTTC
NA,TRBJ2-1,TRBV2,NA,14,CASRVSSSYNEQFF,TGTGCCAGCAGGGTCTCGAGCTCCTACAATGAGCAGTTCTTC
NA,TRBJ2-7,TRBV25-1,TRBD2,14,CASSRVAGAYEQYF,TGTGCCAGCAGTAGGGTAGCGGGAGCTTACGAGCAGTACTTC
NA,TRBJ1-2,TRBV7-9,NA,18,CASSSAFTGGGKGYGYTF,TGTGCCAGCAGCTCCGCCTTTACGGGGGGAGGGAAAGGCTATGGCTACACCTTC
few,TRBJ1-2,TRBV7-2,NA,12,CASSSTAYGYTF,TGTGCCAGCAGCTCGACAGCCTATGGCTACACCTTC
NA,TRBJ2-7,TRBV10-3,TRBD1,12,CAIRTGDYEQYF,TGTGCCATTCGGACAGGAGACTACGAGCAGTACTTC
NA,TRBJ2-7,TRBV15,TRBD2,20,CATSRGPITSGRASLYEQYF,TGTGCCACCAGCAGAGGACCCATTACTAGCGGGAGGGCCAGTCTTTACGAGCAGTACTTC